This T cell receptor (beta chain) was sequenced during a study of blood T cell repertoires in COVID-19. Study in general: Researchers got acute and convalescent COVID-19 samples from the United States, Italy and Spain. The analysed material was cDNA or gDNA that came from T cells, B-cell-depleted T cells, or PBMCs.

The CDR3 extends over 15 amino acids. The germline V gene has CDR1 SGHTA and CDR2 FQGNSA. Losses at the gene ends were 5 bases for V and 2 bases for J; bases not matched to a gene: 8. Seattle researchers signed up patients amid active infection and tracked them longitudinally. Original data processing: Scientists estimated how many nucleated cells there were by amplifying reference gene primers. Clones were sequenced by immunoSEQ multiplex PCR, and TCRdb holds only the in-frame ones, with some missing. Clone size and V and J calls were adopted from that table, with D and trimming inferred from the DNA. Among approximately 250,000 clones listed, about 83% were seen once. This clone was recorded only once.

This chain joins TRBV7-2 and TRBJ1-2; 7 nucleotides align to TRBD1. The sample was peripheral blood. The TCR was taken from a woman aged 80 or over with COVID-19, enrolled during active disease. CDR3 DNA: TGTGCCAGCAGCCCAGGGGGGACAGCGAACTATGGCTACACCTTC. Its protein product is CASSPGGTANYGYTF. The full variable domain, in which reference TRBV7-2 and TRBJ1-2 provide the parts outside the CDR3, is GAGVSQSPSNKVTEKGKDVELRCDPISGHTALYWYRQSLGQGLEFLIYFQGNSAPDKSGLPSDRFSAERTGGSVSTLTIQRTQQEDSAVYLCASSPGGTANYGYTFGSGTRLTVV.